This T cell receptor beta chain was captured in a study of regulatory T cells in long-lasting Graves disease. Time point indicated: newly diagnosed GD, antithyroid drugs for less than 3 months. The TCR library was made from RNA that had been extracted from PBMCs in TRIzol. Arm-PCR of CDR3 regions with iRepertoire HTBI primers generated TCR beta libraries. Via MiXCR, TCRdb re-called the multiplex PCR reads, giving one row per CDR3 protein. This table has approximately 400,000 distinct CDR3 sequences, roughly 15% appearing once. This clonotype was seen only once. Its antigen is as yet unknown. The length of the CDR3 is 17 residues. Per germline, CDR1 SGHAT and CDR2 FQNNGV. Study results and limitations: TCR diversity was lower in persistent Graves' patients (versus newly diagnosed ones).

The data were also submitted as part of a second study, on T cells in Graves' hyperthyroidism and ophthalmopathy.

The TCR originated in a middle-aged woman with Graves disease. The genes are TRBV11-2 and TRBJ2-3, with 11 bases identical to TRBD2. The J call may not be correct, given that the DNA end is closer to TRBJ2-1. The sample consisted of peripheral blood mononuclear cells (PBMCs), taken at new diagnosis, from a patient treated with antithyroid drugs. The CDR3 DNA follows: TGTGCCAGCAGCTTAGAGGGGTGGGGGCTAGCGGGAGGTGAGCAGTTCTTC. This sequence encodes CASSLEGWGLAGGEQFF.